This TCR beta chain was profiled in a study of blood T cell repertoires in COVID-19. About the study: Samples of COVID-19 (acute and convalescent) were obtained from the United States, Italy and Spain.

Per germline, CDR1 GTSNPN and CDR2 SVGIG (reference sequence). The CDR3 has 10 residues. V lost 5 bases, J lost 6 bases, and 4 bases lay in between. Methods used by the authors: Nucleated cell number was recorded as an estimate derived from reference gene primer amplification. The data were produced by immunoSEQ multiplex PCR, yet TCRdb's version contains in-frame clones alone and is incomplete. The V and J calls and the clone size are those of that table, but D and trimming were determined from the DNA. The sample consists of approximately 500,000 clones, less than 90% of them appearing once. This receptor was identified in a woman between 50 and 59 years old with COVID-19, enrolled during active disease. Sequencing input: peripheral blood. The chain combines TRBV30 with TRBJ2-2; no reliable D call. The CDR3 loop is CAWGAGELFF. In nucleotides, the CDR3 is TGTGCCTGGGGCGCCGGGGAGCTGTTTTTT.